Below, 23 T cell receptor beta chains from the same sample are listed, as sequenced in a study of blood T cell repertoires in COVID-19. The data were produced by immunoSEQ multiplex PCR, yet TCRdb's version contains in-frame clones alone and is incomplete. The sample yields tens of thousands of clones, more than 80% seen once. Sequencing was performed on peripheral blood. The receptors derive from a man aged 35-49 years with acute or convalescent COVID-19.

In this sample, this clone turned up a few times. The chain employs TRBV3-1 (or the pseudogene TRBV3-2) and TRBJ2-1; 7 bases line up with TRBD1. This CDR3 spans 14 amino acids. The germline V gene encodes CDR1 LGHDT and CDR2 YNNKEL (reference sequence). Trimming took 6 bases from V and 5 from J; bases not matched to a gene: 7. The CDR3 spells CASSNRGYDNEQFF. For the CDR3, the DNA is TGTGCCAGCAGTAACAGGGGTTATGACAATGAGCAGTTCTTC.

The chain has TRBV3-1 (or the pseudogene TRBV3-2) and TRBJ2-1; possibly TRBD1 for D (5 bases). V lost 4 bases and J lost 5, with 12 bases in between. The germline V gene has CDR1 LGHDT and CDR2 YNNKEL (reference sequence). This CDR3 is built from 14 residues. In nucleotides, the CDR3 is TGTGCCAGCAGCCCTTGGCAGGGTAACAATGAGCAGTTCTTC. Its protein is CASSPWQGNNEQFF.

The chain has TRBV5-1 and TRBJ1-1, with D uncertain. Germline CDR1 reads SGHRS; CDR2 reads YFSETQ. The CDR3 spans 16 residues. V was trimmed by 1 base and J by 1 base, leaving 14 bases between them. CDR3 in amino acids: CASSLSGGSWNTEAFF. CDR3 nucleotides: TGCGCCAGCAGCTTGTCGGGTGGGTCGTGGAACACTGAAGCTTTCTTT. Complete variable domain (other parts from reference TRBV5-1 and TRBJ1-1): KAGVTQTPRYLIKTRGQQVTLSCSPISGHRSVSWYQQTPGQGLQFLFEYFSETQRNKGNFPGRFSGRQFSNSRSEMNVSTLELGDSALYLCASSLSGGSWNTEAFFGQGTRLTVV.

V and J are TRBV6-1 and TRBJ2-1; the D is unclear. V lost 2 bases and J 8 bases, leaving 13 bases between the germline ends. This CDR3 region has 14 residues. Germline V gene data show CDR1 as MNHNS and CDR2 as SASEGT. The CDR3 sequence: CASSEKLESHEQFF. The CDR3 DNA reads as TGTGCCAGCAGTGAAAAACTGGAGTCCCATGAGCAGTTCTTC.

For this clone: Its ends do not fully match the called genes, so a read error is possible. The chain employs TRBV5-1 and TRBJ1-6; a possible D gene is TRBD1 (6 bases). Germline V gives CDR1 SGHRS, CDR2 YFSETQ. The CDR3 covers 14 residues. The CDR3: CASSLEMDSPVTPF. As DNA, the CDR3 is TGCGCCAGCAGCTTGGAAATGGACAGCCCAGTCACCCCTTTT.

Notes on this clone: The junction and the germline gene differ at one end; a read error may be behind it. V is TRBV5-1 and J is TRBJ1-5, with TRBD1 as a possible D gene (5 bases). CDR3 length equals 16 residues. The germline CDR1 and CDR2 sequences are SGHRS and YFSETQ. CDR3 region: CASSLGTTDSNQPQHF. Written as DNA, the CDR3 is TGCGCCAGCAGTTTGGGGACGACAGATAGCAATCAGCCCCAGCATTTT.

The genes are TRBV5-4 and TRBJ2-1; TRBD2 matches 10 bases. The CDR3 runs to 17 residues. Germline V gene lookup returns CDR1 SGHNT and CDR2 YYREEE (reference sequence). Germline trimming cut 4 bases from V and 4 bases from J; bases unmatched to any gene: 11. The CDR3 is CASSLTSGRAKYNEQFF. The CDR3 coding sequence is TGTGCCAGCAGCCTCACAAGCGGGAGGGCCAAGTACAATGAGCAGTTCTTC.

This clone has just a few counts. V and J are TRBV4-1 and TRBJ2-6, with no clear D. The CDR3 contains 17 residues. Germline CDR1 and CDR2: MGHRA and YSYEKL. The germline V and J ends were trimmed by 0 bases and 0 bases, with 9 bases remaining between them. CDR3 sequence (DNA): TGCGCCAGCAGCCAAGATGAGGCTAGCTCTGGGGCCAACGTCCTGACTTTC. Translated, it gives CASSQDEASSGANVLTF.

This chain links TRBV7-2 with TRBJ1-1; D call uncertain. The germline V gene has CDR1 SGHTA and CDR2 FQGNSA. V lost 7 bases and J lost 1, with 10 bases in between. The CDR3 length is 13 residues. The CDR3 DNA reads TGTGCCAGCAATAGAGGGCAGAACACTGAAGCTTTCTTT. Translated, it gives CASNRGQNTEAFF.

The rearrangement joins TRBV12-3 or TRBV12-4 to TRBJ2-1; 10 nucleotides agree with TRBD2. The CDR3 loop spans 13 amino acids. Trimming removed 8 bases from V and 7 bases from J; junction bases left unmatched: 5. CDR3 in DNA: TGTGCCAGCTGCCCTAGCGGGAGAAATGAGCAGTTCTTC. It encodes CASCPSGRNEQFF.

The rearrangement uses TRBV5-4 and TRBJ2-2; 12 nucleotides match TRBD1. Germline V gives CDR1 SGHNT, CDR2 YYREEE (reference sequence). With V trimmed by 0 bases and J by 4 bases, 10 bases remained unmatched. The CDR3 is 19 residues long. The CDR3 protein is CASSLASFAGQGATGELFF. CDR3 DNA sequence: TGTGCCAGCAGCTTGGCCTCCTTCGCGGGACAGGGGGCCACCGGGGAGCTGTTTTTT.

The CDR3 nucleotides read TGTGCCAGCAGCCCCGGACAGGGAGGGCATGGCTACACCTTC. Its protein is CASSPGQGGHGYTF. The chain has TRBV2 and TRBJ1-2; TRBD1 agrees at 8 bases. With V trimmed by 6 bases and J by 6 bases, 9 bases remained unmatched. The V gene's germline CDR1 is SNHLY and CDR2 FYNNEI. This CDR3 is 14 amino acids long.

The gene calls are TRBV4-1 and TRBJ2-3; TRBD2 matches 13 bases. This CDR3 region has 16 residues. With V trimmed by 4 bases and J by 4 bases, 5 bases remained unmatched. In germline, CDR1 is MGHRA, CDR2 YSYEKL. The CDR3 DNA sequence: TGCGCCAGCAGCCCTACTAGCGGGGGGGGGCCAGATACGCAGTATTTT. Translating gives CASSPTSGGGPDTQYF.

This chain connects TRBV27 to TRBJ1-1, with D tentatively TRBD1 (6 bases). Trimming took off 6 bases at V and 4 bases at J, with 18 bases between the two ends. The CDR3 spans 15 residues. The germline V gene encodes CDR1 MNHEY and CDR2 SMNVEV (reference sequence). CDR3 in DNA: TGTGCCAGCAGGCCTACAGGGACGCGAGGCACTGAAGCTTTCTTT. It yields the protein CASRPTGTRGTEAFF.

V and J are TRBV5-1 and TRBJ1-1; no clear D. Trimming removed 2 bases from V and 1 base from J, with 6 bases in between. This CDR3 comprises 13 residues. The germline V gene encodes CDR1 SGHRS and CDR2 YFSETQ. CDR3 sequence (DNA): TGCGCCAGCAGCTTTGAGGGGAACACTGAAGCTTTCTTT. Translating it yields CASSFEGNTEAFF.

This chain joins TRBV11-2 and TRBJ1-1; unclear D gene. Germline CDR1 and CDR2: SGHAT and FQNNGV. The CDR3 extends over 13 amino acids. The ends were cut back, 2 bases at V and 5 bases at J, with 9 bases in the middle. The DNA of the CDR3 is TGTGCCAGCAGCTTAATGGAACTAACTGAAGCTTTCTTT. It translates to CASSLMELTEAFF.

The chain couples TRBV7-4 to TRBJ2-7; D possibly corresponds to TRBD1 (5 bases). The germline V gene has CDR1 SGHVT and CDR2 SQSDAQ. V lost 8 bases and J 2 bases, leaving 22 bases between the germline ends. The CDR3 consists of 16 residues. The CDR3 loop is CASPLEARTRTYEQYF. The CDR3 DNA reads TGTGCCAGCCCCTTAGAAGCGAGGACAAGGACCTACGAGCAGTACTTC.

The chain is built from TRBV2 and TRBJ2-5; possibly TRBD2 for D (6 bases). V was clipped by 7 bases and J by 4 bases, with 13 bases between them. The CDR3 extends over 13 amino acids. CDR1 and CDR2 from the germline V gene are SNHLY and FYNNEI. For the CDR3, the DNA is TGTGCCAGCAATCGGGACTGGGGAGAGACCCAGTACTTC. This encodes CASNRDWGETQYF.

CDR3 region: CASSESDFNYGYTF. CDR3 coding DNA: TGTGCCAGCAGTGAATCAGATTTTAACTATGGCTACACCTTC. V gene TRBV25-1 combines with J gene TRBJ1-2; no firm D call. Trimming stripped 1 base from V and 1 base from J, with 7 bases between. In germline, CDR1 is MGHDK, CDR2 SYGVNS. This CDR3 region has 14 residues.

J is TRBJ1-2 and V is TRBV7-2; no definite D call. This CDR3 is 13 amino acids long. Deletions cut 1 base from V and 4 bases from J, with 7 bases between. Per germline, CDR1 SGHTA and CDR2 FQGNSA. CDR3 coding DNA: TGTGCCAGCAGCTTAGGAGGTCGCTATGGCTACACCTTC. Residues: CASSLGGRYGYTF.

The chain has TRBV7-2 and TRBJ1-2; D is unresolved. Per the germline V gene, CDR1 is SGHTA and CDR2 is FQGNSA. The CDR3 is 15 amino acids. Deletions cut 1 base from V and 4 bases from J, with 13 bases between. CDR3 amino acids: CASSLGVGFLYGYTF. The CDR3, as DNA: TGTGCCAGCAGCTTAGGGGTCGGGTTTCTCTATGGCTACACCTTC.

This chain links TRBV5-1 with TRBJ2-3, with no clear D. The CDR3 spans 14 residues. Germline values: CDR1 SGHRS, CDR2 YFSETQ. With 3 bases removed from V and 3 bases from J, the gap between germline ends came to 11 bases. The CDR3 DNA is TGCGCCAGCAGCTCGTCGAGCATGACAGATACGCAGTATTTT. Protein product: CASSSSSMTDTQYF.

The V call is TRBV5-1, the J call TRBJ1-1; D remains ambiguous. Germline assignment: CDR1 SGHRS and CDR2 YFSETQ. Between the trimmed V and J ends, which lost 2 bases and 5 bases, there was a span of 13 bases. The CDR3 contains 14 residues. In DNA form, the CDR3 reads TGCGCCAGCAGCTTAACGGTAGGGAGTACTGAAGCTTTCTTT. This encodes CASSLTVGSTEAFF.